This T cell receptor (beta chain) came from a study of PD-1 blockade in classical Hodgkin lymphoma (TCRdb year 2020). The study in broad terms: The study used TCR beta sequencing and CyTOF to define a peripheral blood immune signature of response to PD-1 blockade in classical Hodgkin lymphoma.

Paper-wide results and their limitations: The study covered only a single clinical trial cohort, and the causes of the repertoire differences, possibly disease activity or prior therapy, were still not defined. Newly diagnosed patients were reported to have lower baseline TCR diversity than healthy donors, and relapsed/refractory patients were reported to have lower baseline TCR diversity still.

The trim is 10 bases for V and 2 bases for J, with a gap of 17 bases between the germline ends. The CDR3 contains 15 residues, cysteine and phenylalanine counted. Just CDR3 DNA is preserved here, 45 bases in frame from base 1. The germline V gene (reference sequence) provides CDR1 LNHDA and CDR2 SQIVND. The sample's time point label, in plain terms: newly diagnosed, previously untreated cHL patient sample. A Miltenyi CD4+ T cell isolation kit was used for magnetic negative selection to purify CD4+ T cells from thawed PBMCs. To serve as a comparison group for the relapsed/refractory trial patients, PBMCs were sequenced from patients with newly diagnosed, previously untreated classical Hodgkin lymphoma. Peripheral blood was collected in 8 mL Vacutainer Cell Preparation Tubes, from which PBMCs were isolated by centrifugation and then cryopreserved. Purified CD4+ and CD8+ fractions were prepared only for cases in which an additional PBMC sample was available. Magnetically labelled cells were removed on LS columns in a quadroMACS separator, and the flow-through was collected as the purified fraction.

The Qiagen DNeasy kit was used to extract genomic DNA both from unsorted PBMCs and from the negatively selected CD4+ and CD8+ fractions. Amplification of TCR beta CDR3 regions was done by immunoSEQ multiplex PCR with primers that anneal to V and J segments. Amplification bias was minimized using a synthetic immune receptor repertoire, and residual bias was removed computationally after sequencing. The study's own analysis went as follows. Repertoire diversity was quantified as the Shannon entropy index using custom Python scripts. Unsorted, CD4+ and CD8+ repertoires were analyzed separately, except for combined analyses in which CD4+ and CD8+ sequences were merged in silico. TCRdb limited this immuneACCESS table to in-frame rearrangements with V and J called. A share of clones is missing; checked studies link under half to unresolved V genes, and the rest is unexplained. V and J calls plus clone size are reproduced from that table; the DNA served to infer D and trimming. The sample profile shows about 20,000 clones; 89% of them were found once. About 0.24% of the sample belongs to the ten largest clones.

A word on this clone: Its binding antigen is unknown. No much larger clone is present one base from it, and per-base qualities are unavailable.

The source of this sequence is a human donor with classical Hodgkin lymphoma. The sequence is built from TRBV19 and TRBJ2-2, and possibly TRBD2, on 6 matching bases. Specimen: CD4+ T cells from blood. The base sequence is TGTGCCACCTCATACGGGACTCTTAACACCGGGGAGCTGTTTTTT. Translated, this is CATSYGTLNTGELFF. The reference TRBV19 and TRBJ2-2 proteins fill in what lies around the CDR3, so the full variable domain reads DGGITQSPKYLFRKEGQNVTLSCEQNLNHDAMYWYRQDPGQGLRLIYYSQIVNDFQKGDIAEGYSVSREKKESFPLTVTSAQKNPTAFYLCATSYGTLNTGELFFGEGSRLTVL.